These 2 T cell receptor beta chains were all obtained from the same sample, sequenced in a study of blood T cells in healthy people across ages. The use of a sample-barcoded 5' primer and a J-beta primer mix characterized a second PCR of roughly 7 to 12 cycles. Via MiXCR, TCRdb re-called the 5' RACE reads, giving one row per CDR3 protein. The table has some 1.5 million distinct CDR3 sequences, about 28% seen once; the top ten hold 6.5% to 8.5%. The sequencing input was blood. These receptors were obtained from a woman between 25 and 40 years old in good health.

The chain links TRBV12-5 to TRBJ1-5; TRBD1 matches 8 bases. Unmatched junction bases numbered 8, after V lost 5 bases and J lost 5 bases. The CDR3 length is 15 residues. CDR1 and CDR2 (germline): LGHNT, FRNRAP. CDR3 nucleotide sequence: TGTGCTAGTGGTATTTGGACAGGGTCGGATCAGCCCCAGCATTTT. It codes for CASGIWTGSDQPQHF.

The chain recombines TRBV3-1 with TRBJ1-2; no definite D call. CDR1 is LGHDT, CDR2 YNNKEL, per germline (reference sequence). V was trimmed by 4 bases and J by 6 bases, leaving 15 bases between them. CDR3 length: 14 residues. CDR3: CASSPEVGYHGYTF. The CDR3 DNA is TGTGCCAGCAGCCCCGAAGTGGGGTATCATGGCTACACCTTC.